These 8 T cell receptor beta chains share one sample of origin, sequenced in a study of identical twins. A single record per CDR3 protein comes from TCRdb applying MiXCR to the 5' RACE reads. Among under 350,000 distinct CDR3 sequences listed, roughly 8.6% were seen once. This same sample was also part of a study on yellow fever vaccine responses in identical twins.

The specimen was CD8+ T cells sorted from blood. The origin of the receptors is a woman aged 18-29 years in good health.

The genes are TRBV4-1 and TRBJ1-2; D perhaps matches TRBD1 (5 bases). V was clipped by 1 base and J by 8 bases, with 17 bases between them. This CDR3 is built from 15 residues. CDR1 MGHRA and CDR2 YSYEKL come from the germline V gene. The CDR3 loop is CASSQVGDSVRGYTF. The CDR3 region has the DNA TGCGCCAGCAGCCAAGTCGGAGACAGTGTACGGGGCTACACCTTC.

This clonotype was recorded many times. The V and J genes are TRBV7-2 and TRBJ1-2; a possible D gene is TRBD1 (6 bases). From germline, CDR1 is SGHTA and CDR2 FQGNSA. The CDR3 extends over 15 amino acids. V lost 4 bases to trimming and J lost 5 bases, with 17 bases between them. The DNA of the CDR3 is TGTGCCAGCAGCTCCCAAAGGGGGGCAAAATATGGCTACACCTTC. It translates to CASSSQRGAKYGYTF.

The chain couples TRBV2 to TRBJ2-7; perhaps D is TRBD1 or TRBD2 (5 bases each). V shed 7 bases and J shed 3 bases, with 16 bases lying between them. CDR1 SNHLY and CDR2 FYNNEI come from the germline V gene. The CDR3 is 14 amino acids. The CDR3 nucleotides read TGTGCCAGCATTTACGGGACGGACCTCTACGAGCAGTACTTC. This translates into CASIYGTDLYEQYF.

The sample holds a few counts of this clonotype. This chain connects TRBV11-2 to TRBJ2-7; D is undetermined. The CDR3 consists of 14 residues. Germline lookup yields CDR1 SGHAT and CDR2 FQNNGV. Trimming shortened V by 3 bases and J by 4 bases, and 13 bases separated the two germline ends. The CDR3 DNA is TGTGCCAGCAGCTTTTACGGAAATATGTACGAGCAGTACTTC. This translates into CASSFYGNMYEQYF.

This chain uses TRBV6-2 or TRBV6-3 with TRBJ2-3; D is possibly TRBD1 or TRBD2 (5 bases each). The CDR3 totals 16 residues. Trimming cost V 0 bases and J 2 bases, with 12 bases left between them. The germline V gene encodes CDR1 MNHEY and CDR2 SVGEGT. Written as DNA, the CDR3 is TGTGCCAGCAGTTACTCGCCCGGGACGCCCACAGATACGCAGTATTTT. Amino acids: CASSYSPGTPTDTQYF.

This clonotype was seen at least ten times. The DNA of the CDR3 is TGTGCCAGCAGCCTAGGGGCCCTTTTGCTGTTTTTT. Translated: CASSLGALLLFF. The chain joins TRBV5-6 to TRBJ2-2; the D gene is possibly TRBD1 (5 bases). The CDR3 totals 12 residues. The germline CDR1 and CDR2 sequences are SGHDT and YYEEEE. V was pared by 4 bases and J by 13 bases, with 14 bases between.

The chain is built from TRBV24-1 and TRBJ1-2; D may be TRBD1 (5 bases). CDR1 is KGHDR and CDR2 is SFDVKD in the germline V gene. Trimming removed 3 bases from V and 8 bases from J, with 15 bases in between. The CDR3 runs 14 residues. CDR3 residues: CATSDRRGRTGYTF. The CDR3 nucleotides read TGTGCCACCAGTGATCGGCGGGGCCGGACGGGCTACACCTTC.

The J gene is TRBJ2-3, the V gene TRBV27, with 8 nucleotides matching TRBD2. The CDR3 length is 15 residues. Germline assignment: CDR1 MNHEY and CDR2 SMNVEV (reference sequence). Trimming removed 5 bases from V and 6 bases from J; junction bases left unmatched: 10. The CDR3 nucleotides read TGTGCCAGCAGTCCCATAGCGGGGCGGGGGGATACGCAGTATTTT. As protein: CASSPIAGRGDTQYF.